What follows are 5 T cell receptor beta chains derived from one specimen sequenced in a study of blood T cell repertoires in COVID-19. Sequenced by immunoSEQ multiplex PCR; TCRdb stores in-frame clones only, minus some. The sample yields roughly 150,000 clones, 79% seen once. The sample comprised PBMCs or T cells enriched from blood (not recorded which). The receptors come from a woman in her 70s in a cohort exposed to, infected with or recovered from COVID-19 (not recorded which).

The rearrangement uses TRBV3-1 (or the pseudogene TRBV3-2) and TRBJ2-3; possibly TRBD2 for D (6 bases). V lost 4 bases, J lost 9 bases, and 17 bases lay in between. Germline CDR1 and CDR2: LGHDT and YNNKEL (reference sequence). The CDR3 is 14 amino acids. The CDR3 DNA reads as TGTGCCAGCAGCCGAAGCGTAGCGGTCCAAACGCAGTATTTT. Protein: CASSRSVAVQTQYF.

The rearrangement joins TRBV5-4 to TRBJ1-6; 9 bases fit TRBD1. The J segment lost 14 bases and the V segment lost 3 bases, leaving 15 bases of the junction unmatched. CDR1 and CDR2 (germline): SGHNT, YYREEE (reference sequence). This CDR3 comprises 16 residues. CDR3 protein: CASSWGPGQGDSALHF. The CDR3 region has the DNA TGTGCCAGCAGCTGGGGACCGGGACAGGGAGATTCGGCCCTCCACTTT.

The chain uses TRBV20-1 and TRBJ1-1; a weak D match, TRBD1 (5 bases). The CDR3 is made up of 14 amino acids. V was shortened by 6 bases and J by 2 bases, with 16 bases between the two germline ends. In germline, CDR1 is DFQATT, CDR2 SNEGSKA (reference sequence). CDR3 DNA: TGCAGTGCAAGTAGGTCCAGGGTTAACACTGAAGCTTTCTTT. This encodes CSASRSRVNTEAFF.

This clone was counted once. The V call is TRBV14, the J call TRBJ2-5, with 7 bases aligning to TRBD2. Trimming removed 2 bases from V and 5 bases from J; junction bases left unmatched: 5. This CDR3 has 14 residues. Germline V gives CDR1 SGHDN, CDR2 FVKESK. Here the CDR3 DNA reads TGTGCCAGCAGCCAAAATGCCGGGGGGGAGACCCAGTACTTC. It encodes CASSQNAGGETQYF.

There are a few counts of this clone. The gene calls are TRBV6-1 and TRBJ1-3, with D unresolved. The CDR3 has 15 residues. The germline V gene encodes CDR1 MNHNS and CDR2 SASEGT. V lost 1 base to trimming and J lost 0 bases, with 7 bases between them. CDR3 sequence (DNA): TGTGCCAGCAGTGAAGGTAGCGCCTCTGGAAACACCATATATTTT. This sequence encodes CASSEGSASGNTIYF.